These 2 T cell receptor beta chains were all obtained from the same sample, sequenced in a study of T-cell memory formation after mild COVID-19. MiXCR was run by TCRdb on the 5' RACE reads, yielding one entry per CDR3 protein. The sample lists some 300,000 distinct CDR3 sequences, under 25% occurring once. The sequenced sample was PBMCs or a T cell subset sorted from them (not recorded which). Source of these receptors: a man aged 18 to 30 who had mild COVID-19 (a few samples of this study predate the infection). Cell type and time point are not known.

The sample holds a few counts of this clonotype. This sequence joins TRBV10-3 and TRBJ1-6, with TRBD1 matching 10 bases. V lost 8 bases, J lost 8 bases, and 3 bases stayed unmatched. From germline, CDR1 is ENHRY and CDR2 SYGVKD. The CDR3 sequence is 13 residues long. The CDR3 coding sequence is TGTGCCATCGGGGGACAGGGGTATTCACCCCTCCACTTT. Encoded protein: CAIGGQGYSPLHF.

This clonotype has a count of ten or more. The J gene is TRBJ2-3, the V gene TRBV6-6; D gene ambiguous. The CDR3 has 14 amino acids. V dropped 6 bases and J dropped 0 bases, with 10 bases sitting between them. Germline V gene lookup returns CDR1 MNHNY and CDR2 SVGAGI (reference sequence). The CDR3 protein is CASSQTLSTDTQYF. In nucleotides, the CDR3 is TGTGCCAGCAGCCAGACTCTTAGCACAGATACGCAGTATTTT.